A selection of T cell receptor beta chains follows, all from one sample in a study of blood T cell repertoires in COVID-19. Sequencing used immunoSEQ multiplex PCR; TCRdb keeps in-frame clones, though not all of them. The repertoire holds tens of thousands of clones, with around 81% as singletons. Sequences were obtained from peripheral blood. Every receptor here comes from a man between 65 and 80 years old with acute or convalescent COVID-19. CDR3s include the opening cysteine and the closing phenylalanine or tryptophan. D genes are given only for firm matches. The listing skips clone size in some rows; elsewhere it reads once, few, many or a size class.

v_gene,abundance,j_gene,d_gene,CDR3aa,CDR3nt
TRBV5-1,.,TRBJ1-4,.,CASSSGRATNEKLFF,TGCGCCAGCAGCTCCGGGAGGGCAACTAATGAAAAACTGTTTTTT
TRBV11-3,once,TRBJ1-4,TRBD1,CASSHNTAQGADEKLFF,TGTGCCAGCAGCCACAATACCGCTCAGGGGGCGGATGAAAAACTGTTTTTT
TRBV6-6,.,TRBJ1-2,TRBD1,CASSRDSNYGYTF,TGTGCCAGCAGTCGGGACAGTAACTATGGCTACACCTTC
TRBV5-5,.,TRBJ1-3,.,CASSLVSSSGNTIYF,TGTGCCAGCAGCTTGGTTTCCAGCTCTGGAAACACCATATATTTT
TRBV25-1,.,TRBJ2-3,TRBD2,CASSERGGGVSDTQYF,TGTGCCAGCAGTGAACGGGGCGGGGGGGTTTCAGATACGCAGTATTTT
TRBV2,.,TRBJ1-6,.,CASSVGPNSPLHF,TGTGCCAGCAGTGTGGGCCCAAATTCACCCCTCCACTTT
TRBV10-3,.,TRBJ1-5,.,CAGRDSGQPQHF,TGTGCGGGGCGGGACTCGGGTCAGCCCCAGCATTTT
TRBV11-2,few,TRBJ1-2,TRBD1,CASSLVGGIDRDGYTF,TGTGCCAGCAGCTTAGTGGGGGGAATAGACAGGGACGGCTACACCTTC
TRBV9,.,TRBJ1-6,TRBD1,CASSLRDSDSPLHF,TGTGCCAGCAGCCTCCGGGACAGCGATTCACCCCTCCACTTT
TRBV7-9,.,TRBJ1-1,.,CASSSMGGRNTEAFF,TGTGCCAGCAGCTCCATGGGGGGACGGAACACTGAAGCTTTCTTT
TRBV5-1,.,TRBJ2-7,.,CASSLVTDAYEQYF,TGCGCCAGCAGCTTGGTGACTGACGCTTACGAGCAGTACTTC
TRBV9,.,TRBJ1-2,.,CASNPTGTGGGYTF,TGTGCCAGCAACCCAACCGGTACAGGCGGAGGCTACACCTTC
TRBV5-1,.,TRBJ2-6,TRBD1,CASLKTGTSVEVGANVLTF,TGCGCCAGCCTCAAGACAGGGACGTCTGTTGAAGTTGGGGCCAACGTCCTGACTTTC
TRBV5-8,.,TRBJ2-5,TRBD2,CASSLQRGLAEKETQYF,TGTGCCAGCAGCTTGCAACGGGGACTAGCGGAAAAAGAGACCCAGTACTTC
TRBV2,once,TRBJ1-5,TRBD1,CASSAQTGDQPQHF,TGTGCCAGCAGTGCTCAGACAGGGGATCAGCCCCAGCATTTT
TRBV5-1,.,TRBJ2-2,TRBD1,CASSRTGGNTGELFF,TGCGCCAGCAGTCGGACAGGGGGAAACACCGGGGAGCTGTTTTTT
TRBV6-6,.,TRBJ2-1,.,CASVGTGEQFF,TGTGCCAGCGTAGGTACGGGTGAGCAGTTCTTC
TRBV5-1,.,TRBJ1-1,.,CASGGDVNTEAFF,TGCGCCAGCGGCGGTGATGTGAACACTGAAGCTTTCTTT
TRBV5-1,.,TRBJ2-1,.,CASSFGGIELNEQFF,TGCGCCAGCAGCTTCGGCGGAATAGAACTCAATGAGCAGTTCTTC
TRBV9,.,TRBJ1-2,.,CASSGGGANYGYTF,TGTGCCAGCAGCGGGGGAGGAGCTAACTATGGCTACACCTTC
TRBV3-1/TRBV3-2,.,TRBJ2-1,TRBD2,CASSPRTSGDYNEQFF,TGTGCCAGCAGCCCGAGGACTAGCGGGGATTACAATGAGCAGTTCTTC
TRBV27,few,TRBJ2-7,TRBD2,CASSFRSGITYEQYF,TGTGCCAGCAGTTTTAGGAGCGGGATAACCTACGAGCAGTACTTC
TRBV21-1,few,TRBJ1-1,.,CASSPLAFF,TGTGCCAGCAGCCCCCTAGCTTTCTTT
TRBV14,once,TRBJ2-5,TRBD1,CASSQDMDRGGSDETQYF,TGTGCCAGCAGCCAAGATATGGACAGGGGAGGGTCAGACGAGACCCAGTACTTC
TRBV7-2,few,TRBJ2-1,TRBD2,CASSQSGGLGEQFF,TGTGCCAGCAGCCAGAGCGGGGGGCTGGGGGAGCAGTTCTTC
TRBV6-1,.,TRBJ1-1,TRBD1,CASSDRDRGNTEAFF,TGTGCCAGCAGTGATAGGGACAGGGGAAACACTGAAGCTTTCTTT
TRBV6-5,.,TRBJ2-3,.,CASSYSSGPTDTQYF,TGTGCCAGCAGTTACTCGAGCGGGCCAACAGATACGCAGTATTTT
TRBV18,.,TRBJ2-7,TRBD2,CASSEGLAGSGSYEQYF,TGTGCCAGCTCAGAGGGTCTAGCGGGCTCCGGCTCCTACGAGCAGTACTTC
TRBV6-1,.,TRBJ2-1,TRBD1,CASSRWDRVDNEQFF,TGTGCCAGCAGTCGCTGGGACAGGGTGGACAATGAGCAGTTCTTC
TRBV7-9,few,TRBJ1-1,.,CASSFSGNTEAFF,TGTGCCAGCAGCTTCAGTGGGAACACTGAAGCTTTCTTT
TRBV2,once,TRBJ1-6,.,CASKFRGDSPLHF,TGTGCCAGCAAATTCCGGGGGGACTCACCCCTCCACTTT
TRBV11-2,.,TRBJ1-1,.,CASSLLEGSTEAFF,TGTGCCAGCAGCTTATTGGAGGGTAGCACTGAAGCTTTCTTT
TRBV12-5,.,TRBJ1-1,.,CASNRDDTEAFF,TGTGCTAGCAACAGGGATGACACTGAAGCTTTCTTT
TRBV27,.,TRBJ1-1,TRBD1,CASSLTPRTGDMNTEAFF,TGTGCCAGCAGTTTAACCCCTCGGACAGGGGACATGAACACTGAAGCTTTCTTT